What follows is one T cell receptor (beta chain) and its context. Its target is unknown. This record belongs to a study of cytotoxic CD8 clonotypes in ibrutinib-treated CLL. In the study overall: The subjects consisted of roughly twelve relapsed/refractory and some 15 treatment-naive individuals, with 17 to 18 IGHV unmutated. After a median of approximately 70 months, roughly 15 patients stayed remitted and approximately twelve progressed; responses had been partial in 24 and complete in 2.

Study-level results: There were few public clonotypes, and on treatment they contracted or stayed stable.

Using immunoSEQ multiplex PCR, the repertoire was profiled, and TCRdb retains in-frame clones only, with some absent. The sample holds about 130,000 clones, approximately 83% seen once. The sample was PBMCs, taken after 24 months of ibrutinib treatment. The TCR comes from a human donor with chronic lymphocytic leukemia.

The CDR3 region is CASSSIGEKLFF. CDR3 nucleotides: TGTGCCAGCAGCTCCATCGGTGAAAAACTGTTTTTT. The chain links TRBV7-8 to TRBJ1-4; D is uncertain. Between the trimmed V and J ends, which lost 4 bases and 7 bases, there was a span of 7 bases. The germline gives CDR1 SGHVS, CDR2 FQNEAQ. The CDR3 is 12 amino acids.